Below, one TCR beta chain is given with its context. Antigen unknown. Terminally differentiated effector memory CD45RA+ cells were left out of the naive CD8 fraction, which was CD45RO-negative and positively selected for CCR7. The data belong to a study of shared clonotypes between healthy human individuals. Regarding the study as a whole: Memory subsets generally showed smaller estimated richness than naive subsets did. Investigators collected only blood, and repertoires in tissues likely differ.

In the original processing: There were no quality scores in the junction-only immunoSEQ sequences, so filtering differed. The assay was immunoSEQ multiplex PCR, and TCRdb's table has in-frame clones only and misses some. V, J and clone size derive from that table, while D and trimming were established from the DNA sequence. Of about 2.1 million clones listed, about 94% are singletons. The source is a man aged 18 to 35 in good health. Some clones in this sample may be carry-over from other donors' samples. The sequencing sample was made of naive CD8+ T cells from PBMCs.

CDR3: CASSPGIHEQYF. CDR3 DNA: TGTGCCAGCAGTCCCGGGATCCACGAGCAGTACTTC. This sequence joins TRBV6-6 and TRBJ2-7; D might be TRBD2 (5 bases). Germline V CDR1 and CDR2: MNHNY, SVGAGI (reference sequence). CDR3 length: 12 amino acids. Between the trimmed V and J ends, which lost 5 bases and 5 bases, there was a span of 10 bases.